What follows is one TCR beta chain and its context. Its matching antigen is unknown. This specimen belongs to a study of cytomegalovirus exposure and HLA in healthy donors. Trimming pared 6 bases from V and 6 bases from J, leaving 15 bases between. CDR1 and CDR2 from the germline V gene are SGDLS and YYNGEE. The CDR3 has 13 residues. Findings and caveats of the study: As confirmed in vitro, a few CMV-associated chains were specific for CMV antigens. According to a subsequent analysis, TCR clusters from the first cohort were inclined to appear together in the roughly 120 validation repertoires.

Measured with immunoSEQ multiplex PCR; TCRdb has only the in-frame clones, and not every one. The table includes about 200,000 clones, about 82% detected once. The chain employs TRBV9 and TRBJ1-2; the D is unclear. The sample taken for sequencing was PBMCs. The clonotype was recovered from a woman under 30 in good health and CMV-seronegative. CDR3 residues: CASNPGIADGYTF. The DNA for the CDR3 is TGTGCCAGCAACCCGGGGATCGCCGATGGCTACACCTTC. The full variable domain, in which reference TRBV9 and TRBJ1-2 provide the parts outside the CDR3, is DSGVTQTPKHLITATGQRVTLRCSPRSGDLSVYWYQQSLDQGLQFLIQYYNGEERAKGNILERFSAQQFPDLHSELNLSSLELGDSALYFCASNPGIADGYTFGSGTRLTVV.